The entry below gives a single T cell receptor beta chain sequence along with its context. What it binds is unknown. These data originate in a study of somatic mutations in cytotoxic T cells in rheumatoid arthritis. Study-wide context: Selected populations of V beta antibody-stained T cells underwent flow sorting at nearly 100% purity; these encompassed V beta1+ cells subjected to TCRB sequencing.

The protocol was immunoSEQ multiplex PCR, while the TCRdb copy is restricted to in-frame clones and leaves out a portion. The profile shows about 18,000 clones, more than 60% of them singletons. Points from the study as a whole: Adjustment for multiple comparisons was not applied to the slight TRBV07 underrepresentation observed in rheumatoid arthritis patients. Among patients with rheumatoid arthritis, but not healthy controls, CD8+ clonality increased with age. Measured CD8+ T-cell clonality, a value compared between rheumatoid arthritis patients and age-matched healthy controls, did not differ significantly.

V was shortened by 0 bases and J by 2 bases, with 7 bases between the two germline ends. The length of the CDR3 is 14 residues. CDR1 and CDR2 (germline): MNHEY, SVGAGI. The TCR sequence derives from a woman aged 55 to 70 in good health. The chain joins TRBV6-5 to TRBJ1-2; D remains unclear. The sequenced sample was CD8+ T cells sorted from blood. CDR3 protein: CASSYSAANYGYTF. In nucleotides, the CDR3 is TGTGCCAGCAGTTACTCGGCGGCAAACTATGGCTACACCTTC.